This TCR beta chain was sequenced for a study of control samples from healthy donors and cancer patients. Only in-frame clones appear in the TCRdb table, and some are missing; sequencing was by immunoSEQ multiplex PCR. The data contain 100,000 to 150,000 clones, around 90% of them singletons. The CDR3 consists of 11 residues. Per the germline V gene, CDR1 is MRHNA and CDR2 is SNTAGT. V lost 8 bases, J lost 10 bases, and 6 bases stayed unmatched. Sample: blood. The J gene is TRBJ2-3, the V gene TRBV6-4; TRBD1 matches 7 bases. This clonotype was sampled from a man between 50 and 59 years old in good health. Written as DNA, the CDR3 is TGTGCCAGCGGGGACAGTCTTGCGCAGTATTTT. Amino acids: CASGDSLAQYF.